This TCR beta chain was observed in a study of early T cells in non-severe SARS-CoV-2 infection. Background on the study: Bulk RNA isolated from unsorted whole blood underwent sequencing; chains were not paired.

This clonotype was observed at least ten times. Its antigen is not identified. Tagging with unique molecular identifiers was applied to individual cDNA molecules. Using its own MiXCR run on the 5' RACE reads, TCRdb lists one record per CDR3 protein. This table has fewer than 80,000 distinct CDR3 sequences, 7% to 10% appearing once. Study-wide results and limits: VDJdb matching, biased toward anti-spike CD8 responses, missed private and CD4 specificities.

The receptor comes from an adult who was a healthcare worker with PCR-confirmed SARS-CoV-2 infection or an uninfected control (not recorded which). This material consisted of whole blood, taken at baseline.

CDR3 amino acids: CSVDTFPGTQVYGYTF. The CDR3 DNA is TGCAGCGTTGACACTTTCCCCGGGACACAGGTCTATGGCTACACCTTC. This chain links TRBV29-1 with TRBJ1-2; perhaps TRBD1 as D (6 bases). Germline loops: CDR1 SQVTM, CDR2 ANQGSEA. There are 16 residues in the CDR3. Trimming took off 3 bases at V and 4 bases at J, with 21 bases between the two ends.